Listed here are 5 T cell receptor beta chains from one sample, sequenced in a study of blood T cells in healthy people across ages. Primed by a sample-barcoded 5' primer and a J-beta primer mix, a second PCR proceeded for about 7 to 11 cycles. Using its own MiXCR run on the 5' RACE reads, TCRdb lists one record per CDR3 protein. The profile shows about 1.7 million distinct CDR3 sequences, 28% of them singletons. The specimen was blood. These receptor sequences come from a woman in her thirties in good health.

The V gene is TRBV19, the J gene TRBJ1-5, with D unresolved. The CDR3 loop spans 13 amino acids. Per germline, CDR1 LNHDA and CDR2 SQIVND (reference sequence). Trimming removed 7 bases from V and 5 bases from J, with 12 bases in between. The CDR3 region has the DNA TGTGCCAGTAAAGGTGGAGGATATCAGCCCCAGCATTTT. Protein product: CASKGGGYQPQHF.

V gene TRBV2 combines with J gene TRBJ2-5; no definite D call. Germline V gene sequence: CDR1 SNHLY, CDR2 FYNNEI. V shed 8 bases and J shed 3 bases, with 13 bases lying between them. CDR3 length: 13 residues. DNA of the CDR3: TGTGCCAGCCGCGGTCCAGTGAAAGAGACCCAGTACTTC. Amino acids: CASRGPVKETQYF.

The CDR3 bases are TGCGCCAGCAGCTTGACGTCGAACACCGGGGAGCTGTTTTTT. Translation gives CASSLTSNTGELFF. V gene TRBV5-1 combines with J gene TRBJ2-2, with D uncertain. The CDR3 loop spans 14 amino acids. V lost 1 base to trimming and J lost 0 bases, with 4 bases between them. CDR1 and CDR2 from the germline V gene are SGHRS and YFSETQ.

The J gene is TRBJ2-4, the V gene TRBV6-1, with a possible D match to TRBD2 (6 bases). V lost 9 bases and J lost 13, with 22 bases in between. Germline lookup yields CDR1 MNHNS and CDR2 SASEGT. The CDR3 is 13 amino acids. The DNA of the CDR3 is TGTGCCAGTGGCGGGACCCAAAGCTATGAGCAGTACTTC. It is translated as CASGGTQSYEQYF.

The chain has TRBV20-1 and TRBJ1-5, with a possible D match to TRBD1 (5 bases). The CDR3 is made up of 13 amino acids. Germline V CDR1 and CDR2: DFQATT, SNEGSKA (reference sequence). Trimming removed 5 bases at V and 7 bases at J, with 15 bases between. The CDR3 DNA follows: TGCAGTGCTGGCAACAGGCCCGGGCAGCCCCAGCATTTT. It is translated as CSAGNRPGQPQHF.